This T cell receptor (beta chain) was sequenced in a study of T cell responses to AZD1222 COVID-19 vaccine. Study findings and constraints: Repertoire sampling was restricted to post-peak T cell response timepoints. Unmutated variant regions reportedly attract nearly half of all spike-specific TCRs. Across spike, vaccine-associated CD4 TCRs were found, dominant at 160-218 and 743-854.

The table came from immunoSEQ multiplex PCR; TCRdb's copy has only in-frame clones and leaves some out. Seen here are under 100,000 clones, roughly 90% observed once, and the top ten hold roughly 5%. Concerning this clone: What it binds is unknown.

The sample in question was peripheral blood, obtained on day 0 of AZD1222 vaccination. The receptor was derived from an adult in good health.

CDR3 region: CASRPWGGKDQPQHF. The CDR3 bases are TGTGCCAGTAGACCTTGGGGGGGCAAAGATCAGCCCCAGCATTTT. The chain couples TRBV19 to TRBJ1-5; the D gene is possibly TRBD1 (6 bases). This CDR3 is 15 amino acids long. V was pared by 6 bases and J by 5 bases, with 17 bases between. Germline V lookup: CDR1 LNHDA, CDR2 SQIVND (reference sequence).